This T cell receptor beta chain was sequenced during a study of T cells after yellow fever vaccination. Overall study: SMART-Seq v4 Ultra Low Input served to prepare low-cell-number fractions.

The V end lost 3 bases, the J end lost 6 bases, and 4 bases lay between the germline ends. Germline V gene data show CDR1 as MGHDK and CDR2 as SYGVNS. The CDR3 sequence is 11 residues long. Study-wide results and limits: A large majority of primary-vaccination clones showed up again after the booster (under 98% CD4, around 85% CD8).

TCRdb re-analysed the 5' RACE reads in MiXCR, keeping a single row per CDR3 protein. Of under 250,000 distinct CDR3 sequences in the sample, 6.5% to 8.5% were seen once. This clonotype was observed many times. Antigen specificity is unknown. The receptor was derived from a man aged 25 to 45 who received the YFV17D yellow fever vaccine. The J gene is TRBJ2-3, the V gene TRBV25-1; D uncertain. The material was CD4+ T cells sorted from PBMCs, obtained 15 days after the yellow fever booster vaccination. CDR3 in amino acids: CASSDVDTQYF. The CDR3 DNA reads as TGTGCCAGCAGTGATGTGGATACGCAGTATTTT.